A single sample gave rise to the 5 T cell receptor beta chains below, sequenced in a study of graft-versus-host responses after intestinal transplantation. Generated by immunoSEQ multiplex PCR, the TCRdb table keeps only in-frame clones and is missing some. The sample comprises tens of thousands of clones, around three quarters of which are singletons, and 3% rests with the top ten. Lamina propria and intraepithelial lymphocytes were released by processing graft tissue. Here the sequenced sample was ileum tissue, taken 12 days after intestinal transplant. These TCRs come from a human patient who received an intestinal transplant, so some T cells may come from the graft donor.

The chain recombines TRBV19 with TRBJ1-1; D uncertain. The CDR3 loop spans 13 amino acids. V was clipped by 8 bases and J by 1 base, with 11 bases between them. Per the germline V gene, CDR1 is LNHDA and CDR2 is SQIVND (reference sequence). The CDR3: CASQWQWNTEAFF. The CDR3 bases are TGTGCCAGTCAGTGGCAGTGGAACACTGAAGCTTTCTTT.

This rearrangement joins TRBV27 to TRBJ2-2; possible D gene TRBD1, 6 bases. Trimming stripped 5 bases from V and 3 bases from J, with 13 bases between. The CDR3 length is 15 residues. CDR1 is MNHEY, CDR2 SMNVEV, per germline (reference sequence). CDR3 sequence (DNA): TGTGCCAGCAGTCGGGCAGGGGTCTACACCGGGGAGCTGTTTTTT. As protein: CASSRAGVYTGELFF.

This rearrangement joins TRBV7-3 to TRBJ2-2, with 8 bases fitting TRBD2. The germline V gene encodes CDR1 SGHTA and CDR2 FQGTGA. There are 15 residues in the CDR3. The V and J ends lost 2 bases and 4 bases, in that order; junction bases with no gene match: 3. CDR3 nucleotide sequence: TGTGCCAGCAGCTTAGCGCTAGCGGGCACCGGGGAGCTGTTTTTT. Its protein product is CASSLALAGTGELFF.

The rearrangement joins TRBV6-4 to TRBJ1-1; tentative D call: TRBD1 (5 bases). Germline CDR1 reads MRHNA; CDR2 reads SNTAGT. V was pared by 3 bases and J by 5 bases, with 10 bases between. The CDR3 contains 13 residues. The CDR3 reads CASSEARGTEAFF. The CDR3 coding sequence is TGTGCCAGCAGTGAGGCCCGGGGGACTGAAGCTTTCTTT.

The rearrangement joins TRBV18 to TRBJ2-1; TRBD2 matches at 14 bases. The CDR3 has 17 amino acids. Germline CDR1 is KGHSH and CDR2 is LQKENI. V lost 4 bases, J lost 1 base, and 3 bases stayed unmatched. DNA for the CDR3: TGTGCCAGCTCACAGACTAGCGGGGGGGGTTCCTACAATGAGCAGTTCTTC. It encodes CASSQTSGGGSYNEQFF.